The 26 T cell receptor beta chains below come from one sample, sequenced in a study of sequential checkpoint blockade in melanoma (dated by TCRdb to the late 2010s). Reading the label with the study, this specimen's treatment or condition is: randomized to nivolumab then ipilimumab (arm A) or the reverse (arm B). The library relied on the immunoSEQ multiplex PCR assay. TCRdb took over this immuneACCESS table, retaining in-frame rearrangements with V and J assigned. Such tables are incomplete; in checked studies, under half of the missing clones stem from an unresolved V gene, and the remainder is unexplained. The sample table records more than 10,000 clones; approximately 62% of these occur just once. Roughly 20% of the sample rests with the top ten. Sequences were derived from CD8+ T cells sorted from blood (inferred from file names), sampled from a patient given nivolumab and ipilimumab in sequence. These receptors originate from a human donor with melanoma.

This chain uses TRBV28 with TRBJ2-5, with 11 bases identical to TRBD2. V gave up 4 bases and J gave up 5 bases; unmatched junction bases: 18. CDR3 length equals 19 residues. The germline V gene encodes CDR1 MDHEN and CDR2 SYDVKM. CDR3 sequence: CASSSPKGLAGGPRETQYF. DNA of the CDR3: TGTGCCAGCAGTTCTCCCAAGGGATTAGCGGGGGGGCCCAGGGAGACCCAGTACTTC.

The V gene is TRBV9, the J gene TRBJ2-5, with 10 bases lining up with TRBD2. The CDR3 loop spans 15 amino acids. From germline, CDR1 is SGDLS and CDR2 YYNGEE. Trimming cost V 2 bases and J 6 bases; bases outside gene matches: 7. The CDR3 spells CASSVQREGLKTQYF. The CDR3 DNA is TGTGCCAGCAGCGTCCAGCGGGAGGGGTTGAAGACCCAGTACTTC.

V gene TRBV4-2 combines with J gene TRBJ2-1; 11 bases are shared with TRBD2. Germline loops: CDR1 LGHNA, CDR2 YNFKEQ. The CDR3 extends over 16 amino acids. Trimming removed 1 base from V and 2 bases from J; junction bases left unmatched: 1. CDR3 region: CASSQGGLAAYNEQFF. CDR3 DNA: TGTGCCAGCAGCCAAGGGGGACTAGCGGCCTACAATGAGCAGTTCTTC.

In this sample, this clone turned up a few times. The chain employs TRBV6-6 and TRBJ1-1, with a weak D call TRBD1 (5 bases). The CDR3 length is 13 residues. V shed 0 bases and J shed 5 bases, with 7 bases lying between them. Germline CDR1 reads MNHNY; CDR2 reads SVGAGI (reference sequence). The CDR3 DNA reads TGTGCCAGCAGTTACTCAGGGGTAACTGAAGCTTTCTTT. Encoded protein: CASSYSGVTEAFF.

The J gene is TRBJ2-7, the V gene TRBV19, with D perhaps TRBD1 (6 bases). Per germline, CDR1 LNHDA and CDR2 SQIVND (reference sequence). This CDR3 spans 12 amino acids. Trimming took 2 bases from V and 7 from J, leaving 9 bases between them. CDR3 sequence reads: CASSITGSEQYF. For the CDR3, the DNA is TGTGCCAGTAGTATAACAGGGTCGGAGCAGTACTTC. Full variable domain (remainder filled in from reference TRBV19 and TRBJ2-7): DGGITQSPKYLFRKEGQNVTLSCEQNLNHDAMYWYRQDPGQGLRLIYYSQIVNDFQKGDIAEGYSVSREKKESFPLTVTSAQKNPTAFYLCASSITGSEQYFGPGTRLTVT.

The chain links TRBV7-9 to TRBJ1-4; possible D gene TRBD1, 5 bases. Deletions cut 5 bases from V and 4 bases from J, with 17 bases between. Germline V gives CDR1 SEHNR, CDR2 FQNEAQ (reference sequence). This CDR3 is built from 16 residues. The CDR3 DNA sequence: TGTGCCAGCAGCCCACCCCGACAGAGCTTTAATGAAAAACTGTTTTTT. This gives the protein CASSPPRQSFNEKLFF.

This chain connects TRBV28 to TRBJ1-1; a possible D gene is TRBD1 (6 bases). V was pared by 5 bases and J by 8 bases, with 18 bases between. The CDR3 contains 14 residues. Germline V gene sequence: CDR1 MDHEN, CDR2 SYDVKM. CDR3 sequence (DNA): TGTGCCAGCAGTAATCGACAGGCCCTCCTAGAAGCTTTCTTT. It yields the protein CASSNRQALLEAFF.

The gene calls are TRBV9 and TRBJ2-1, with D possibly being TRBD2 (5 bases). Germline V CDR1 and CDR2: SGDLS, YYNGEE. CDR3 length: 15 residues. V shed 0 bases and J shed 2 bases, with 9 bases lying between them. The CDR3: CASSVEASPYNEQFF. Written as DNA, the CDR3 is TGTGCCAGCAGCGTAGAGGCTAGCCCCTACAATGAGCAGTTCTTC. Drawing the rest from reference TRBV9 and TRBJ2-1, the complete variable domain is DSGVTQTPKHLITATGQRVTLRCSPRSGDLSVYWYQQSLDQGLQFLIQYYNGEERAKGNILERFSAQQFPDLHSELNLSSLELGDSALYFCASSVEASPYNEQFFGPGTRLTVL.

The chain recombines TRBV10-1 with TRBJ2-3; 9 bases agree with TRBD1. Germline trimming cut 5 bases from V and 6 bases from J; bases unmatched to any gene: 9. Germline V gene data show CDR1 as WNHNN and CDR2 as SYGVQD (reference sequence). The CDR3 contains 15 residues. Here the CDR3 reads CASSTGTGFWDTQYF. CDR3 coding DNA: TGCGCCAGCAGTACCGGGACAGGGTTCTGGGATACGCAGTATTTT.

This chain uses TRBV11-2 with TRBJ2-2; the match to TRBD2 covers 8 bases. The CDR3 is 16 residues long. The J segment lost 5 bases and the V segment lost 2 bases, leaving 7 bases of the junction unmatched. Germline-derived CDR1 and CDR2 are SGHAT and FQNNGV. CDR3 loop: CASSLHASGWTGELFF. The CDR3 region has the DNA TGTGCCAGCAGCTTACACGCTAGCGGGTGGACCGGGGAGCTGTTTTTT.

Written as DNA, the CDR3 is TGTGCCAGCAGTTTGAACACCCTTTACGAGCAGTACTTC. Translating gives CASSLNTLYEQYF. This chain connects TRBV28 to TRBJ2-7; D is uncertain. The ends were cut back, 3 bases at V and 4 bases at J, with 10 bases in the middle. Germline V lookup: CDR1 MDHEN, CDR2 SYDVKM. The CDR3 totals 13 residues.

The chain uses TRBV28 and TRBJ2-7; 7 nucleotides line up with TRBD2. The CDR3 loop spans 16 amino acids. V was pared by 5 bases and J by 3 bases, with 13 bases of the junction left unmatched. CDR1 is MDHEN, CDR2 SYDVKM, per germline. This chain's CDR3 is CASSTKGRDGRYEQYF. DNA for the CDR3: TGTGCCAGCAGTACGAAGGGGAGGGACGGACGCTACGAGCAGTACTTC.

The V gene is TRBV11-2, the J gene TRBJ2-7; perhaps TRBD1 as D (5 bases). The V end lost 1 base, the J end lost 7 bases, and 14 bases lay between the germline ends. Germline assignment: CDR1 SGHAT and CDR2 FQNNGV. The CDR3 loop spans 14 amino acids. As DNA, the CDR3 is TGTGCCAGCAGCTTAGGGGGCCGAGCTGGGGAGCAGTACTTC. The encoded protein is CASSLGGRAGEQYF. The entire variable domain, with the rest obtained from reference TRBV11-2 and TRBJ2-7, is as follows: EAGVAQSPRYKIIEKRQSVAFWCNPISGHATLYWYQQILGQGPKLLIQFQNNGVVDDSQLPKDRFSAERLKGVDSTLKIQPAKLEDSAVYLCASSLGGRAGEQYFGPGTRLTVT.

J is TRBJ2-7 and V is TRBV28; D may be TRBD2 (6 bases). V lost 5 bases to trimming and J lost 3 bases, with 14 bases between them. From germline, CDR1 is MDHEN and CDR2 SYDVKM. The CDR3 runs 14 residues. Written as DNA, the CDR3 is TGTGCCAGCAGTACCCGGGAGCAGGGCTACGAGCAGTACTTC. As protein: CASSTREQGYEQYF.

The J gene is TRBJ2-3, the V gene TRBV6-1, with TRBD1 identical over 8 bases. The CDR3 extends over 13 amino acids. Looked up from germline, CDR1 is MNHNS and CDR2 is SASEGT. V trimming: 6 bases; J trimming: 5 bases; junction bases outside the gene matches: 4. CDR3 protein: CASRDRGRDTQYF. For the CDR3, the DNA is TGTGCCAGCAGAGACAGGGGTCGAGATACGCAGTATTTT.

V usage is TRBV27 and J usage is TRBJ2-7, with D hard to call. Looked up from germline, CDR1 is MNHEY and CDR2 is SMNVEV (reference sequence). V was trimmed by 6 bases and J by 6 bases, leaving 15 bases between them. CDR3 length: 13 amino acids. CDR3: CASSPTVRAEQYF. CDR3 DNA: TGTGCCAGCAGCCCTACCGTCCGCGCCGAGCAGTACTTC.

This clone has only one observation. The chain is built from TRBV2 and TRBJ2-7; D perhaps matches TRBD1 (5 bases). The CDR3 runs to 14 residues. Germline V gives CDR1 SNHLY, CDR2 FYNNEI. V was cut by 4 bases and J by 2 bases, with 12 bases left in between. The CDR3 loop is CASSGSDRPYEQYF. In nucleotides, the CDR3 is TGTGCCAGCAGTGGTTCAGACAGACCCTACGAGCAGTACTTC.

This clone turned up a few times. The chain combines TRBV10-3 with TRBJ2-7; 9 positions match TRBD1. The germline CDR1 and CDR2 sequences are ENHRY and SYGVKD. Trimming at V came to 0 bases and at J to 4 bases, leaving 4 bases not matched to a gene. The CDR3 length is 15 residues. The CDR3 loop reads CAISESGTGQYEQYF. The CDR3 DNA reads as TGTGCCATCAGTGAGTCCGGGACAGGGCAATACGAGCAGTACTTC.

This clone was detected only a few times. The chain couples TRBV28 to TRBJ2-3; possibly TRBD1 for D (6 bases). The length of the CDR3 is 19 residues. With 3 bases removed from V and 2 bases from J, the gap between germline ends came to 24 bases. Germline values: CDR1 MDHEN, CDR2 SYDVKM. The CDR3: CASSFPGQLKKAFTDTQYF. Here the CDR3 DNA reads TGTGCCAGCAGTTTTCCAGGACAGCTAAAAAAGGCCTTCACAGATACGCAGTATTTT.

This rearrangement joins TRBV19 to TRBJ2-3, with 13 bases fitting TRBD2. Germline V gene lookup returns CDR1 LNHDA and CDR2 SQIVND (reference sequence). The trim removed 7 bases at V and 4 bases at J, leaving 5 bases unmatched. There are 15 residues in the CDR3. CDR3 bases: TGTGCCAGTACCCCAACTAGCGGGGGGGCAGATACGCAGTATTTT. Translation: CASTPTSGGADTQYF.

This chain uses TRBV7-9 with TRBJ2-7; 11 bases align to TRBD1. J was trimmed by 5 bases and V by 4 bases; bases with no gene match: 7. CDR1 is SEHNR, CDR2 FQNEAQ, per germline (reference sequence). The CDR3 is 15 residues long. CDR3 DNA sequence: TGTGCCAGCAGCTGGGGGGACAGGGGGAAAGACGAGCAGTACTTC. Its translation is CASSWGDRGKDEQYF.

This clone has a handful of counts. The chain joins TRBV19 to TRBJ2-2; possibly TRBD1 for D (5 bases). This CDR3 spans 15 amino acids. Germline values: CDR1 LNHDA, CDR2 SQIVND (reference sequence). V lost 4 bases and J 4 bases, leaving 13 bases between the germline ends. CDR3 DNA: TGTGCCAGTAGTACGTCCAGGGAACTCACCGGGGAGCTGTTTTTT. It is translated as CASSTSRELTGELFF. Filled out from reference TRBV19 and TRBJ2-2, the complete variable domain reads DGGITQSPKYLFRKEGQNVTLSCEQNLNHDAMYWYRQDPGQGLRLIYYSQIVNDFQKGDIAEGYSVSREKKESFPLTVTSAQKNPTAFYLCASSTSRELTGELFFGEGSRLTVL.

This clone was found once. The CDR3 protein is CASSSPGTSGHNEQFF. CDR3 in DNA: TGTGCCAGCAGCTCGCCCGGGACTAGCGGACACAATGAGCAGTTCTTC. The chain recombines TRBV5-6 with TRBJ2-1, with 11 nucleotides matching TRBD2. Germline V gene data show CDR1 as SGHDT and CDR2 as YYEEEE. V gave up 3 bases and J gave up 5 bases; unmatched junction bases: 7. This CDR3 region has 16 residues.

The chain recombines TRBV19 with TRBJ1-5; D gene unclear. The CDR3 consists of 15 residues. CDR1 and CDR2 from the germline V gene are LNHDA and SQIVND (reference sequence). The V end lost 0 bases, the J end lost 0 bases, and 6 bases lay between the germline ends. CDR3 coding DNA: TGTGCCAGTAGTATAGAACACTATAGCAATCAGCCCCAGCATTTT. Its translation is CASSIEHYSNQPQHF. Full variable domain (remainder filled in from reference TRBV19 and TRBJ1-5): DGGITQSPKYLFRKEGQNVTLSCEQNLNHDAMYWYRQDPGQGLRLIYYSQIVNDFQKGDIAEGYSVSREKKESFPLTVTSAQKNPTAFYLCASSIEHYSNQPQHFGDGTRLSIL.

A few counts support this clone. The chain couples TRBV15 to TRBJ1-2, with a tentative D call TRBD1 (5 bases). Germline V gives CDR1 LNHNV, CDR2 YYDKDF (reference sequence). CDR3 length equals 13 residues. Trimming took 3 bases from V and 4 from J, leaving 9 bases between them. The CDR3 DNA sequence: TGTGCCACCAGCAGCAGGGATGGCTATGGCTACACCTTC. Its protein product is CATSSRDGYGYTF.

In its sample, this clone was seen once. V usage is TRBV7-9 and J usage is TRBJ2-2; D perhaps matches TRBD1 (6 bases). V was clipped by 2 bases and J by 0 bases, with 10 bases between them. The germline V gene has CDR1 SEHNR and CDR2 FQNEAQ (reference sequence). CDR3 length: 16 amino acids. CDR3 sequence: CASSLWDTSNTGELFF. The CDR3 DNA follows: TGTGCCAGCAGCTTATGGGACACGTCGAACACCGGGGAGCTGTTTTTT.